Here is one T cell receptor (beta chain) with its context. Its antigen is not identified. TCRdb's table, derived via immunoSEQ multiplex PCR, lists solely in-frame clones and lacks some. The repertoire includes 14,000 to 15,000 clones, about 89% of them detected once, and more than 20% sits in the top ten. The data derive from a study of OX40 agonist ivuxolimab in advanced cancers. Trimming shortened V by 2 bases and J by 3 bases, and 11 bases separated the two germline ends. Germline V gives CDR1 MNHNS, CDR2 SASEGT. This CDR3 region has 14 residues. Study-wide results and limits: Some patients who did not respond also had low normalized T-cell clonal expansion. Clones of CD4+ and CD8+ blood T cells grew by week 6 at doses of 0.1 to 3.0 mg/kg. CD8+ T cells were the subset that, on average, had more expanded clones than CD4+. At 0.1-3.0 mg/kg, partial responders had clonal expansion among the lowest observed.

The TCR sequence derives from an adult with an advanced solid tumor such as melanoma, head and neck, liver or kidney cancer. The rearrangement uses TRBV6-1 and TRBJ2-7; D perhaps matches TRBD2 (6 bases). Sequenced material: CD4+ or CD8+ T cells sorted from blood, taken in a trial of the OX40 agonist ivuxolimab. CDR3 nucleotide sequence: TGTGCCAGCAGTGAATCGGGGGTCGGCTACGAGCAGTACTTC. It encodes CASSESGVGYEQYF.